Below are 7 T cell receptor beta chains sequenced from a single sample in a study of cytomegalovirus exposure and HLA in healthy donors. The primer mix had 60 Vbeta and 13 Jbeta primers. Sequencing was performed with immunoSEQ multiplex PCR; in TCRdb, only in-frame clones are kept and a portion is missing. The sample records about 180,000 clones, over 70% being singletons. Input material: PBMCs. The receptors derive from a male donor in good health and CMV-seronegative.

This chain connects TRBV9 to TRBJ1-3, with a tentative D call TRBD1 (6 bases). V was trimmed by 0 bases and J by 0 bases, leaving 10 bases between them. This CDR3 region has 16 residues. From germline, CDR1 is SGDLS and CDR2 YYNGEE. This chain's CDR3 is CASSVEGVLSGNTIYF. For the CDR3, the DNA is TGTGCCAGCAGCGTAGAGGGGGTCCTCTCTGGAAACACCATATATTTT. Full variable domain (rest looked up from reference TRBV9 and TRBJ1-3): DSGVTQTPKHLITATGQRVTLRCSPRSGDLSVYWYQQSLDQGLQFLIQYYNGEERAKGNILERFSAQQFPDLHSELNLSSLELGDSALYFCASSVEGVLSGNTIYFGEGSWLTVV.

The V gene is TRBV25-1, the J gene TRBJ2-3; TRBD1 matches 7 bases. The ends lost 4 bases at V and 10 bases at J; junction bases unmatched: 8. The germline gives CDR1 MGHDK, CDR2 SYGVNS. The CDR3 contains 13 residues. The CDR3 DNA sequence: TGTGCCAGCAGTGGCCTACAGGGGATAGCGCAGTATTTT. It encodes CASSGLQGIAQYF.

This clone has a handful of counts. J is TRBJ1-1 and V is TRBV18; D is unresolved. V was shortened by 7 bases and J by 4 bases, with 13 bases between the two germline ends. Germline loops: CDR1 KGHSH, CDR2 LQKENI. The CDR3 is made up of 13 amino acids. CDR3 DNA sequence: TGTGCCAGCTGCCAAGGAGCTCGCACTGAAGCTTTCTTT. Its protein product is CASCQGARTEAFF.

The chain joins TRBV6-5 to TRBJ2-7; 7 bases agree with TRBD1. V lost 6 bases and J lost 0; bases outside the gene matches: 2. This CDR3 has 13 residues. CDR1 MNHEY and CDR2 SVGAGI come from the germline V gene. The CDR3 protein is CASRGQSSYEQYF. CDR3 nucleotides: TGTGCCAGCAGGGGACAGAGCTCCTACGAGCAGTACTTC.

The rearrangement joins TRBV25-1 to TRBJ2-6; D unclear. Deletions cut 4 bases from V and 0 bases from J, with 10 bases between. Germline CDR1 and CDR2: MGHDK and SYGVNS. CDR3 length: 16 residues. CDR3 in DNA: TGTGCCAGCAGTGCCCCGTGGAGCTCTGGGGCCAACGTCCTGACTTTC. Protein sequence: CASSAPWSSGANVLTF.

The count of this clone is one. The genes are TRBV18 and TRBJ1-6, with 9 positions matching TRBD1. Looked up from germline, CDR1 is KGHSH and CDR2 is LQKENI. The CDR3 spans 17 residues. Trimming took 4 bases from V and 0 from J; bases not matched to a gene: 4. The CDR3, as DNA: TGTGCCAGCTCACAGGACAGGGGAAGCTCCTATAATTCACCCCTCCACTTT. Protein: CASSQDRGSSYNSPLHF. Based on the CDR3 plus reference TRBV18 and TRBJ1-6, the full variable domain is NAGVMQNPRHLVRRRGQEARLRCSPMKGHSHVYWYRQLPEEGLKFMVYLQKENIIDESGMPKERFSAEFPKEGPSILRIQQVVRGDSAAYFCASSQDRGSSYNSPLHFGNGTRLTVT.

As concerns this clone: The identical CDR3 is also encoded by other nucleotide sequences in the sample. The chain has TRBV30 and TRBJ1-4, with 9 bases fitting TRBD1. CDR3 length: 16 residues. Germline assignment: CDR1 GTSNPN and CDR2 SVGIG (reference sequence). V shed 0 bases, J shed 0 bases, and the junction held 2 bases outside the gene matches. The CDR3 nucleotides read TGTGCCTGGAGTGTAAGACAGGGGGCAACTAATGAAAAACTGTTTTTT. Amino acid sequence: CAWSVRQGATNEKLFF.